Listed below are T cell receptor beta chains from one sample, sequenced in a study of control samples from healthy donors and cancer patients. Clones were sequenced by immunoSEQ multiplex PCR, and TCRdb holds only the in-frame ones, with some missing. The sample contains more than 25,000 clones, roughly 94% of which appear only once. What was sequenced was blood. These receptors were collected from a man in his 60s in good health. Each CDR3 is given with its conserved first and last residue. The D gene is left open where the match is weak. Clone size appears in some rows only: once, few, many, or a class for an expanded clone.

j_call | v_call | d_call | clone_size | cdr3_nt | cdr3_aa
TRBJ1-6 | TRBV7-2 | TRBD1 | NA | TGTGCCAGCACCGCGGACAGGGGACGTAATTCACCCCTCCACTTT | CASTADRGRNSPLHF
TRBJ1-1 | TRBV7-8 | NA | NA | TGTGCCAGCAGCCCCCGGACCGTAAACACTGAAGCTTTCTTT | CASSPRTVNTEAFF
TRBJ1-3 | TRBV7-2 | NA | NA | TGTGCCAGCAGCTTTCCCGCAGGGGTCTCTGGAAACACCATATATTTT | CASSFPAGVSGNTIYF
TRBJ2-2 | TRBV2 | TRBD2 | NA | TGTGCCAGCAGTGTAGGCGGGGGATACACCGGGGAGCTGTTTTTT | CASSVGGGYTGELFF
TRBJ1-1 | TRBV27 | NA | NA | TGTGCCAGCGGAGTCAACCTGGGGACTGAAGCTTTCTTT | CASGVNLGTEAFF
TRBJ2-2 | TRBV7-2 | NA | once | TGTGCCAGCAGCTTAGCGGGGACCGCCGGGGAGCTGTTTTTT | CASSLAGTAGELFF
TRBJ2-1 | TRBV10-3 | NA | NA | TGTGCCATCAGTGGGGACGGCTACAATGAGCAGTTCTTC | CAISGDGYNEQFF
TRBJ2-2 | TRBV5-6 | NA | NA | TGTGCCAGCAGCTTCTTCTCGGGGGTAAACACCGGGGAGCTGTTTTTT | CASSFFSGVNTGELFF
TRBJ2-5 | TRBV7-2 | TRBD1 | NA | TGTGCCAGCAGCTTAGCGTTTGACAGGGTAGGGGAAAAGACCCAGTACTTC | CASSLAFDRVGEKTQYF
TRBJ1-5 | TRBV2 | TRBD1 | NA | TGTGCCAGCAGGGGACAGACTTATAGCAATCAGCCCCAGCATTTT | CASRGQTYSNQPQHF
TRBJ2-6 | TRBV19 | NA | NA | TGTGCCAGTAGTATGCGGGGTGTAGGCTCTGGGGCCAACGTCCTGACTTTC | CASSMRGVGSGANVLTF
TRBJ1-3 | TRBV6-5 | NA | NA | TGTGCCAGCAGTACCACAGGGTTTGGAAACACCATATATTTT | CASSTTGFGNTIYF